Below, 21 T cell receptor beta chains from the same sample are listed, as sequenced in a study of T cells in narcolepsy. Only in-frame clones appear in the TCRdb table, and some are missing; sequencing was by immunoSEQ multiplex PCR. The sample shows 26,000 or so clones, about 89% of them seen only once. The sequenced material came from CD45RA- memory CD4+ T cells from PBMCs. Receptors were obtained from a human donor with narcolepsy.

J is TRBJ2-7 and V is TRBV6-1; the match to TRBD1 covers 7 bases. CDR1 is MNHNS, CDR2 SASEGT, per germline. Trimming removed 5 bases from V and 4 bases from J; junction bases left unmatched: 2. There are 12 residues in the CDR3. The CDR3 DNA reads TGTGCCAGCAGTTGGACAGGTTACGAGCAGTACGTC. This encodes CASSWTGYEQYV.

As concerns this clone: Other DNA sequences in the same sample also yield this CDR3. The chain is built from TRBV27 and TRBJ1-5, with a possible D match to TRBD1 (6 bases). The CDR3 runs 14 residues. Trimming shortened V by 3 bases and J by 3 bases, and 9 bases separated the two germline ends. Germline CDR1 reads MNHEY; CDR2 reads SMNVEV (reference sequence). The CDR3: CASSFDRSNQPQHF. In nucleotides, the CDR3 is TGTGCCAGCAGTTTTGACAGGTCCAATCAGCCCCAGCATTTT.

This chain joins TRBV6-5 and TRBJ1-1; the D gene is possibly TRBD1 (5 bases). CDR1 and CDR2 from the germline V gene are MNHEY and SVGAGI. The CDR3 contains 16 residues. The germline V and J ends were trimmed by 2 bases and 6 bases, with 19 bases remaining between them. The CDR3 nucleotides are TGTGCCAGCAGTTACCTCACTAAGATCCAGGGCGCTGAAGCTTTCTTT. Translated: CASSYLTKIQGAEAFF.

This chain uses TRBV9 with TRBJ2-1; TRBD2 agrees at 9 bases. This CDR3 has 14 residues. The germline gives CDR1 SGDLS, CDR2 YYNGEE. V lost 2 bases and J lost 5; bases outside the gene matches: 2. The CDR3 DNA reads as TGTGCCAGCAGCGTTAGCGGGGGAAACAATGAGCAGTTCTTC. This translates into CASSVSGGNNEQFF.

V gene TRBV10-3 combines with J gene TRBJ2-3; D possibly corresponds to TRBD1 (5 bases). Looked up from germline, CDR1 is ENHRY and CDR2 is SYGVKD. Trimming cost V 10 bases and J 1 base, with 15 bases left between them. The CDR3 is 14 amino acids. The CDR3 is CATLDSKGTDTQYF. The CDR3 bases are TGTGCCACCTTAGACAGCAAGGGCACAGATACGCAGTATTTT.

About this clone: Compared with germline, one end of the junction differs, possibly owing to a read error. The rearrangement links TRBV5-1 to TRBJ2-1; D assignment may be TRBD1 or TRBD2 (5 bases each). The CDR3 loop spans 15 amino acids. The germline gives CDR1 SGHRS, CDR2 YFSETQ. CDR3 region: CASSLGVGPYNEQFF. CDR3 bases: TGTGCCAGCAGCCTGGGGGTGGGGCCCTACAATGAGCAGTTCTTC. The full variable domain, in which reference TRBV5-1 and TRBJ2-1 provide the parts outside the CDR3, is KAGVTQTPRYLIKTRGQQVTLSCSPISGHRSVSWYQQTPGQGLQFLFEYFSETQRNKGNFPGRFSGRQFSNSRSEMNVSTLELGDSALYLCASSLGVGPYNEQFFGPGTRLTVL.

The rearrangement joins TRBV6-1 to TRBJ2-3; 11 positions agree with TRBD2. The germline CDR1 and CDR2 sequences are MNHNS and SASEGT. V trimming: 7 bases; J trimming: 5 bases; junction bases outside the gene matches: 8. CDR3 length: 15 residues. The chain's CDR3 is CASNSLAGAGDTQYF. The CDR3 DNA follows: TGTGCCAGCAACTCACTAGCGGGGGCCGGAGATACGCAGTATTTT.

In its sample, this clone was seen a few times. The genes are TRBV6-5 and TRBJ2-7; no clear D gene. With 6 bases removed from V and 0 bases from J, the gap between germline ends came to 6 bases. There are 12 residues in the CDR3. Germline V gene data show CDR1 as MNHEY and CDR2 as SVGAGI. CDR3 nucleotide sequence: TGTGCCAGCAGGGGAAGCTCCTACGAGCAGTACGTC. Translating it yields CASRGSSYEQYV.

This clone was counted only a few times. The J gene is TRBJ2-1, the V gene TRBV5-6; TRBD1 agrees at 8 bases. This CDR3 region has 15 residues. The V segment lost 2 bases and the J segment 6 bases; nucleotides outside the gene matches: 7. Germline V lookup: CDR1 SGHDT, CDR2 YYEEEE. CDR3 coding DNA: TGTGCCAGCAGCTTACCAGGGGGCCTCGGCAATGAGCAGTTCTTC. Amino acids: CASSLPGGLGNEQFF. Drawing the rest from reference TRBV5-6 and TRBJ2-1, the complete variable domain is DAGVTQSPTHLIKTRGQQVTLRCSPKSGHDTVSWYQQALGQGPQFIFQYYEEEERQRGNFPDRFSGHQFPNYSSELNVNALLLGDSALYLCASSLPGGLGNEQFFGPGTRLTVL.

The J gene is TRBJ2-5, the V gene TRBV6-1; D possibly corresponds to TRBD2 (5 bases). The germline V and J ends were trimmed by 3 bases and 6 bases, with 11 bases remaining between them. CDR3 size: 13 residues. Germline V gene data show CDR1 as MNHNS and CDR2 as SASEGT. CDR3 region: CASSDRGMKTQYF. CDR3 DNA: TGTGCCAGCAGTGATCGGGGTATGAAGACCCAGTACTTC.

V gene TRBV28 combines with J gene TRBJ2-1; possible D gene TRBD2, 6 bases. Germline CDR1 MDHEN, CDR2 SYDVKM. This CDR3 spans 15 amino acids. Trimming removed 2 bases at V and 7 bases at J, with 15 bases between. For the CDR3, the DNA is TGTGCCAGCAGTTTACCCCTTCTCGGGGGAAATGAGCAGTTCTTC. Translated, it gives CASSLPLLGGNEQFF.

The chain employs TRBV6-4 and TRBJ2-2; tentative D call: TRBD2 (5 bases). With 0 bases removed from V and 8 bases from J, the gap between germline ends came to 10 bases. The germline CDR1 and CDR2 sequences are MRHNA and SNTAGT. The CDR3 extends over 14 amino acids. The CDR3 is CASSDSATGGELFF. CDR3 bases: TGTGCCAGCAGTGACTCGGCCACGGGGGGGGAGCTGTTTTTT.

This sequence joins TRBV11-1 and TRBJ2-7; the D gene is possibly TRBD2 (5 bases). The germline V gene encodes CDR1 SGHAT and CDR2 FQDESV (reference sequence). The CDR3 covers 14 residues. Trimming left V 5 bases short and J 4 bases short, with 15 bases between. The CDR3 region has the DNA TGTGCCAGCAGCCAAGCGGACGGCCCGTACGAGCAGTACGTC. This encodes CASSQADGPYEQYV.

This chain joins TRBV10-2 and TRBJ2-7; no reliable D call. Germline V gene lookup returns CDR1 WSHSY and CDR2 SAAADI. The CDR3 has 11 amino acids. The V and J ends lost 2 bases and 7 bases respectively, with 6 bases between them. This CDR3 reads CASSEGYEQYV. CDR3 in DNA: TGCGCCAGCAGTGAGGGGTATGAGCAGTACGTC.

This rearrangement joins TRBV19 to TRBJ2-1; tentatively, D is TRBD1 (6 bases). The length of the CDR3 is 13 residues. The V gene's germline CDR1 is LNHDA and CDR2 SQIVND (reference sequence). The V and J ends lost 5 bases and 8 bases respectively, with 13 bases between them. The CDR3 sequence is CASSESRGDEQFF. The CDR3 DNA sequence: TGTGCCAGTAGTGAAAGCAGGGGAGATGAGCAGTTCTTC.

V is TRBV28 and J is TRBJ1-5; D might be TRBD1 (6 bases). The CDR3 loop spans 14 amino acids. V lost 9 bases and J 4 bases, leaving 16 bases between the germline ends. The germline CDR1 and CDR2 sequences are MDHEN and SYDVKM. The CDR3 DNA reads TGTGCCAGTTCCAAGGGGGGACGGAATCAGCCCCAGCATTTT. Translated: CASSKGGRNQPQHF.

This clone was counted a few times. The chain carries TRBV5-1 and TRBJ2-5; TRBD1 matches 7 bases. J lost 2 bases, V lost 3 bases, and 10 bases had no gene match. Germline loops: CDR1 SGHRS, CDR2 YFSETQ. This CDR3 has 16 amino acids. The chain's CDR3 is CASSSQGTSFQETQYF. The CDR3 DNA reads as TGCGCCAGCAGCTCACAGGGGACCTCTTTTCAAGAGACCCAGTACTTC.

The chain carries TRBV2 and TRBJ2-2; TRBD1 or TRBD2 may be the D gene (6 bases each). The germline gives CDR1 SNHLY, CDR2 FYNNEI. Trimming took 7 bases from V and 2 from J, leaving 11 bases between them. The CDR3 is 14 residues long. The chain's CDR3 is CASNPGGNTGELFF. For the CDR3, the DNA is TGTGCCAGCAACCCCGGGGGCAACACCGGGGAGCTGTTTTTT.

This sequence joins TRBV7-8 and TRBJ1-2; D ambiguous. The V gene lost 1 base and the J gene lost 7 bases, with 16 bases spanning the gap. This CDR3 region has 15 residues. In germline, CDR1 is SGHVS, CDR2 FQNEAQ. The CDR3 region has the DNA TGTGCCAGCAGCTTAGACGGCGCTGTCATGGGTGGCTACACCTTC. Protein sequence: CASSLDGAVMGGYTF.

The rearrangement links TRBV5-6 to TRBJ2-5, with no clear D. Per germline, CDR1 SGHDT and CDR2 YYEEEE. Trimming left V 1 base short and J 5 bases short, with 6 bases between. The CDR3 totals 12 residues. The CDR3 reads CASSLMAETQYF. DNA of the CDR3: TGTGCCAGCAGCTTGATGGCCGAGACCCAGTACTTC.

V and J are TRBV5-1 and TRBJ2-1; 7 bases agree with TRBD1. There are 17 residues in the CDR3. Germline CDR1 SGHRS, CDR2 YFSETQ. V lost 4 bases, J lost 6 bases, and 16 bases stayed unmatched. The DNA of the CDR3 is TGCGCCAGCAGCCCGTTCGGGCAACGACAGGGCCCCAATGAGCAGTTCTTC. Residues: CASSPFGQRQGPNEQFF.